The 6 T cell receptor beta chains listed next were all sequenced from one sample in a study of breast tumors, draining lymph nodes, adjacent tissues. TCRdb reprocessed the multiplex PCR reads via MiXCR and lists one record per CDR3 protein. Seen here are under 350,000 distinct CDR3 sequences, roughly 31% observed once, and the top ten hold around 1.1%. Axillary draining lymph nodes of breast cancer patients supplied the node samples. The sequencing input was axillary lymph node tissue. These receptors all come from a female donor with breast cancer. Some clones in this sample may be carry-over from other donors' samples.

This clonotype was counted between two and nine times. The V and J genes are TRBV6-1 and TRBJ2-7; TRBD1 agrees at 8 bases. Germline lookup yields CDR1 MNHNS and CDR2 SASEGT. This CDR3 is 15 amino acids long. J gave up 4 bases and V 4 bases, and 9 bases lay outside the gene matches. The CDR3 sequence: CASSASPGQVYEQYF. CDR3 sequence (DNA): TGTGCCAGCAGTGCTAGTCCGGGACAGGTATACGAGCAGTACTTC.

The chain uses TRBV11-3 and TRBJ1-1, with a tentative D call TRBD1 (5 bases). The length of the CDR3 is 12 residues. V was clipped by 5 bases and J by 6 bases, with 10 bases between them. Looked up from germline, CDR1 is SGHNT and CDR2 is YENEEA. The CDR3 loop reads CASSPRVAEAFF. The CDR3 DNA follows: TGTGCCAGCAGCCCCAGGGTTGCTGAAGCTTTCTTT.

This clonotype was counted between two and nine times. The junction differs from germline at one of its ends, possibly a read error. The CDR3 region is CSVELAKFTDTQYF. The CDR3 coding sequence is TGCAGCGTTGAGCTAGCGAAGTTTACAGATACGCAGTACTTT. The chain employs TRBV29-1 and TRBJ2-3; possible D gene TRBD2, 6 bases. The CDR3 sequence is 14 residues long. Germline lookup yields CDR1 SQVTM and CDR2 ANQGSEA.

CDR3 nucleotides: TGTGCCAGCAGACTAGCGGGGGGGTATGGCTACACCTTC. This gives the protein CASRLAGGYGYTF. The chain carries TRBV11-3 and TRBJ1-2, with TRBD1 as a possible D gene (5 bases). Germline V gene sequence: CDR1 SGHNT, CDR2 YENEEA. V was trimmed by 6 bases and J by 5 bases, leaving 13 bases between them. The CDR3 has 13 residues. The full variable domain, rest sourced from reference TRBV11-3 and TRBJ1-2, is EAGVVQSPRYKIIEKKQPVAFWCNPISGHNTLYWYLQNLGQGPELLIRYENEEAVDDSQLPKDRFSAERLKGVDSTLKIQPAELGDSAVYLCASRLAGGYGYTFGSGTRLTVV.

This clonotype occurred a few times. This may stem from a read error, because a much larger clone lies one nucleotide away. The chain recombines TRBV20-1 with TRBJ2-3, with D possibly matching TRBD2 (5 bases). V dropped 0 bases and J dropped 9 bases, with 7 bases sitting between them. The CDR3 sequence is 11 residues long. Germline V lookup: CDR1 DFQATT, CDR2 SNEGSKA (reference sequence). Written as DNA, the CDR3 is TGCAGTGCTAGAGATAGGAGGACGCAGTATTTT. Translating it yields CSARDRRTQYF.

This clonotype was seen at least ten times. The chain's CDR3 is CASSIPGQNQPQHF. Written as DNA, the CDR3 is TGTGCCAGTAGTATCCCCGGACAGAATCAGCCCCAGCATTTT. V and J are TRBV19 and TRBJ1-5, with D perhaps TRBD1 (6 bases). V was clipped by 3 bases and J by 4 bases, with 10 bases between them. Looked up from germline, CDR1 is LNHDA and CDR2 is SQIVND (reference sequence). CDR3 size: 14 residues.